The 17 T cell receptor beta chains listed next were all sequenced from one sample in a study of blood T cell repertoires in COVID-19. TCRdb keeps only in-frame clones here, not all; method: immunoSEQ multiplex PCR. The profile shows around 100,000 clones, around nine tenths of them singletons. Sequenced material: peripheral blood. These receptors were obtained from a human donor in a cohort sampled during active COVID-19.

The V call is TRBV19, the J call TRBJ2-1, with 8 bases lining up with TRBD1. This CDR3 is 12 amino acids long. CDR1 and CDR2 (germline): LNHDA, SQIVND (reference sequence). After removal of 3 bases from V and 15 bases from J, the junction contained 7 bases not matched to a gene. The CDR3: CASSIGTGGRFF. The DNA for the CDR3 is TGTGCCAGTAGTATCGGAACAGGGGGTCGGTTCTTC.

The CDR3 is CASSPQGVQGNTIYF. The CDR3 bases are TGTGCCAGCTCACCACAGGGGGTCCAAGGAAACACCATATATTTT. The chain has TRBV18 and TRBJ1-3; D may be TRBD1 (6 bases). The CDR3 contains 15 residues. Germline values: CDR1 KGHSH, CDR2 LQKENI. Trimming pared 1 base from V and 4 bases from J, leaving 11 bases between.

The chain combines TRBV9 with TRBJ2-5, with 10 bases aligning to TRBD2. Losses at the gene ends were 3 bases for V and 2 bases for J; bases not matched to a gene: 1. Germline CDR1 SGDLS, CDR2 YYNGEE. The CDR3 spans 14 residues. The CDR3 DNA sequence: TGTGCCAGCAGCGCTAGCGGGAGACAAGAGACCCAGTACTTC. Amino acid sequence: CASSASGRQETQYF.

V is TRBV24-1 and J is TRBJ2-7, with no clear D. V lost 2 bases, J lost 1 base, and 5 bases lay in between. Germline loops: CDR1 KGHDR, CDR2 SFDVKD. There are 13 residues in the CDR3. CDR3 sequence reads: CATSDSRSYEQYF. CDR3 in DNA: TGTGCCACCAGTGATTCCCGTTCCTACGAGCAGTACTTC.

The rearrangement uses TRBV12-3 or TRBV12-4 and TRBJ2-7, with 8 nucleotides matching TRBD1. With 8 bases clipped from V and 5 bases from J, the junction kept 5 bases outside the gene matches. This CDR3 comprises 12 residues. CDR3 region: CASLRDRNEQYF. CDR3 coding DNA: TGTGCCAGCCTCAGGGACAGGAACGAGCAGTACTTC.

The rearrangement joins TRBV2 to TRBJ1-3, with D unresolved. This CDR3 has 14 amino acids. Germline V gives CDR1 SNHLY, CDR2 FYNNEI. The V end was cut by 4 bases, the J end by 5 bases, with 12 bases between. Here the CDR3 reads CASSARINRNTIYF. The CDR3 nucleotides are TGTGCCAGCAGTGCTCGTATTAATAGAAACACCATATATTTT. Full variable domain (remainder filled in from reference TRBV2 and TRBJ1-3): EPEVTQTPSHQVTQMGQEVILRCVPISNHLYFYWYRQILGQKVEFLVSFYNNEISEKSEIFDDQFSVERPDGSNFTLKIRSTKLEDSAMYFCASSARINRNTIYFGEGSWLTVV.

The genes are TRBV19 and TRBJ1-1; TRBD1 might be the D (5 bases). The CDR3 has 15 amino acids. Germline V gene data show CDR1 as LNHDA and CDR2 as SQIVND (reference sequence). V lost 3 bases and J 3 bases, leaving 14 bases between the germline ends. CDR3 residues: CASSIGPGGDTEAFF. DNA for the CDR3: TGTGCCAGTAGTATCGGCCCGGGGGGGGACACTGAAGCTTTCTTT.

This chain joins TRBV3-1 (or the pseudogene TRBV3-2) and TRBJ2-1; a weak D match, TRBD2 (5 bases). Germline CDR1 LGHDT, CDR2 YNNKEL (reference sequence). Trimming shortened V by 1 base and J by 9 bases, and 13 bases separated the two germline ends. The CDR3 has 14 amino acids. The CDR3 DNA is TGTGCCAGCAGCCAAGTCTCGTCCCGGGGTGAGCAGTTCTTC. Translated, it gives CASSQVSSRGEQFF.

The rearrangement uses TRBV27 and TRBJ1-1; D unclear. Trimming stripped 4 bases from V and 6 bases from J, with 12 bases between. The CDR3 extends over 13 amino acids. CDR1 and CDR2 (germline): MNHEY, SMNVEV (reference sequence). The CDR3 coding sequence is TGTGCCAGCAGTTCCTATTTTCATGCTGAAGCTTTCTTT. Amino acids: CASSSYFHAEAFF.

This clone was counted a few times. The chain couples TRBV27 to TRBJ2-1; D is possibly TRBD2 (5 bases). The CDR3 contains 12 residues. Germline lookup yields CDR1 MNHEY and CDR2 SMNVEV (reference sequence). V was pared by 5 bases and J by 8 bases, with 10 bases between. The CDR3 sequence is CASSTPSHEQFF. CDR3 sequence (DNA): TGTGCCAGCAGTACTCCTAGCCATGAGCAGTTCTTC.

The chain joins TRBV5-8 to TRBJ1-1; weak D call: TRBD1 (6 bases). CDR1 is SGHTS, CDR2 YDEGEE, per germline. The ends were cut back, 4 bases at V and 2 bases at J, with 15 bases in the middle. The CDR3 spans 15 residues. CDR3: CASSAKQGFNTEAFF. CDR3 coding DNA: TGTGCCAGCAGCGCGAAACAGGGATTTAACACTGAAGCTTTCTTT. The variable domain in full, with the rest retrieved from reference TRBV5-8 and TRBJ1-1, is EAGVTQSPTHLIKTRGQQATLRCSPISGHTSVYWYQQALGLGLQFLLWYDEGEERNRGNFPPRFSGRQFPNYSSELNVNALELEDSALYLCASSAKQGFNTEAFFGQGTRLTVV.

The chain has TRBV10-1 and TRBJ2-2, with D perhaps matching TRBD1 (6 bases). CDR3 size: 14 residues. CDR1 and CDR2 (germline): WNHNN, SYGVQD (reference sequence). The ends were cut back, 6 bases at V and 1 base at J, with 9 bases in the middle. DNA for the CDR3: TGCGCCAGCAGCCAGACAGGGAACACCGGGGAGCTGTTTTTT. It specifies CASSQTGNTGELFF.

In this sample, this clone turned up a few times. This same CDR3 is encoded by further DNA sequences in the sample. The chain joins TRBV7-9 to TRBJ2-5; unclear D gene. Germline V gene data show CDR1 as SEHNR and CDR2 as FQNEAQ (reference sequence). Trimming cost V 3 bases and J 5 bases, with 4 bases left between them. CDR3 length equals 11 residues. CDR3: CASSFGETQYF. CDR3 bases: TGTGCCAGCAGCTTCGGGGAGACCCAGTACTTC.

This clone showed up just a few times. This chain links TRBV7-9 with TRBJ1-3, with D possibly being TRBD1 (6 bases). The CDR3 sequence is 16 residues long. CDR1 is SEHNR and CDR2 is FQNEAQ in the germline V gene (reference sequence). Between the trimmed V and J ends, which lost 4 bases and 0 bases, there was a span of 13 bases. Here the CDR3 DNA reads TGTGCCAGCAGCTGGTGGACAGAAACCTCTGGAAACACCATATATTTT. This sequence encodes CASSWWTETSGNTIYF.

The V and J genes are TRBV4-1 and TRBJ1-4, with D unresolved. From germline, CDR1 is MGHRA and CDR2 YSYEKL. This CDR3 spans 14 amino acids. The V gene lost 6 bases and the J gene lost 8 bases, with 16 bases spanning the gap. The CDR3 nucleotides read TGCGCCAGCAGTAGCCCCTTAAAACAAGAAAAACTGTTTTTT. This encodes CASSSPLKQEKLFF.

This clone was detected a few times. The chain employs TRBV10-2 and TRBJ1-4; 11 nucleotides match TRBD1. V dropped 4 bases and J dropped 6; count of bases not matched to a gene: 7. The length of the CDR3 is 16 residues. Germline-derived CDR1 and CDR2 are WSHSY and SAAADI. The CDR3 loop is CASSAGTGGTHEKLFF. The CDR3 DNA reads as TGCGCCAGCAGTGCCGGGACAGGGGGAACCCATGAAAAACTGTTTTTT.

The chain joins TRBV9 to TRBJ1-4; no firm D call. Germline V gene lookup returns CDR1 SGDLS and CDR2 YYNGEE. CDR3 size: 16 residues. With 2 bases removed from V and 5 bases from J, the gap between germline ends came to 16 bases. This CDR3 is CASSVYPSPLNEKLFF. The CDR3 DNA sequence: TGTGCCAGCAGCGTCTACCCCTCCCCACTCAATGAAAAACTGTTTTTT.